This paragraph reports one T cell receptor beta chain. Its antigen is unidentified. All patients experienced relapse after autologous stem cell transplantation, and brentuximab vedotin exposure was variable. The sample is drawn from a study of PD-1 blockade in classical Hodgkin lymphoma. Findings and limits, study-wide: Newly diagnosed patients reportedly had lower baseline TCR diversity than healthy donors.

This CDR3 is 12 amino acids long. V was pared by 6 bases and J by 14 bases, with 14 bases between. Germline V gene sequence: CDR1 KGHSH, CDR2 LQKENI. The protocol was immunoSEQ multiplex PCR, while the TCRdb copy is restricted to in-frame clones and leaves out a portion. The sample has tens of thousands of clones, less than 85% seen once. The source of this sequence is a human donor with classical Hodgkin lymphoma. Sample: peripheral blood mononuclear cells (PBMCs), taken before the second cycle of nivolumab. The rearrangement links TRBV18 to TRBJ1-6; D is ambiguous. This CDR3 reads CASSRDLEALHF. The CDR3 region has the DNA TGTGCCAGCTCCCGTGACCTGGAAGCCCTCCACTTT.